This T cell receptor beta chain was observed in a study of cytomegalovirus exposure and HLA in healthy donors. General study findings and limits: Most TCR sequences showed up rarely, but some public TCRs showed up in many donors. Using the classifier, cytomegalovirus status was reportedly diagnosed with high specificity and sensitivity.

Sequencing used immunoSEQ multiplex PCR; TCRdb keeps in-frame clones, though not all of them. The data show 200,000 to 250,000 clones, with less than 85% seen just once and less than 7% held by the top ten. The donors belonged to the approximately 120-subject validation cohort, separate from the approximately 670-subject first cohort. CDR1 and CDR2 from the germline V gene are ENHRY and SYGVKD. This CDR3 is built from 15 residues. Trimming took off 4 bases at V and 0 bases at J, with 10 bases between the two ends. Concerning this clone: Antigen unknown.

The V call is TRBV10-3, the J call TRBJ2-1; D uncertain. Specimen: PBMCs. The TCR comes from a woman under 30 in good health and CMV-seronegative. The CDR3 DNA follows: TGTGCCATCAGTGGTACAGCGAGCTCCTACAATGAGCAGTTCTTC. It yields the protein CAISGTASSYNEQFF.